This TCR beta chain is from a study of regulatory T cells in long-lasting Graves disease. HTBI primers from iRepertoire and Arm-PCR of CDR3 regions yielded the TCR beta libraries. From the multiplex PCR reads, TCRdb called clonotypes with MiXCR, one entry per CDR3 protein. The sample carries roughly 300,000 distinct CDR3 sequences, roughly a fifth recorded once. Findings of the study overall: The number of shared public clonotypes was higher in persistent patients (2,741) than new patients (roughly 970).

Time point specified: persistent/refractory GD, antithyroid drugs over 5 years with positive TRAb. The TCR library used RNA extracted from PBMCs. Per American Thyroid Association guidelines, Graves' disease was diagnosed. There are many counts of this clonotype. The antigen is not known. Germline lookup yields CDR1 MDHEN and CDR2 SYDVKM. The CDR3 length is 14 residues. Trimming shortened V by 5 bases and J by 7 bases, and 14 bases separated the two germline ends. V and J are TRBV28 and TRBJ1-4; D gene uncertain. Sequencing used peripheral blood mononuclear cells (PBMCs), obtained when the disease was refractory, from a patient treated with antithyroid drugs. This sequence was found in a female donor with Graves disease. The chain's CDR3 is CASSPPRTLEKLFF. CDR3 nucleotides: TGTGCCAGCAGTCCCCCACGGACCCTTGAAAAACTGTTTTTT.